Given below is one T cell receptor (beta chain) in context. What it binds is not known. This record comes from a study of shared clonotypes between healthy human individuals. A CD45RA-negative memory subset and a CD45RA+ naive subset were separated from the CD4+ cells. Original analysis: ImmunoSEQ gave junction-only sequences without quality scores, so filtering differed. The data were produced by immunoSEQ multiplex PCR, yet TCRdb's version contains in-frame clones alone and is incomplete. The V and J calls and clone size come from that table; D and trimming were worked out from the DNA. The data hold 950,000 to 1,300,000 clones, with roughly 75% observed a single time. Study results and caveats: Among a handful of donors, around 5% of naive CD4 clonotypes were found in common.

The sequenced sample was memory CD4+ T cells sorted from blood. Subset in this sample: CD45RA-negative fraction. This receptor was taken from a man in his late teens or twenties in good health.

CDR3: CASSRGLAGASGTDTQYF. The CDR3 DNA reads as TGTGCCAGCAGCCGGGGACTAGCGGGAGCCTCGGGCACAGATACGCAGTATTTT. The chain employs TRBV5-4 and TRBJ2-3; TRBD2 aligns across 14 bases. Trimming removed 4 bases from V and 1 base from J; junction bases left unmatched: 8. The CDR3 runs 18 residues. The germline V gene encodes CDR1 SGHNT and CDR2 YYREEE (reference sequence).